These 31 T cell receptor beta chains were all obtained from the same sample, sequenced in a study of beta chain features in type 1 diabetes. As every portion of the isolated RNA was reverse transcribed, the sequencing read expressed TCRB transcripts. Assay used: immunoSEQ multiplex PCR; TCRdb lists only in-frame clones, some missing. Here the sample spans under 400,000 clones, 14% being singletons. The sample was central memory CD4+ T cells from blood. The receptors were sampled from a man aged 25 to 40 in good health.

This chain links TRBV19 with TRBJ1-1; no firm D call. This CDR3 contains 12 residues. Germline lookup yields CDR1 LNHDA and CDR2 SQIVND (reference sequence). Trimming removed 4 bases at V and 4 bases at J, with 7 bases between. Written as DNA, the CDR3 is TGTGCCAGTAGTAATTCAGGCACTGAAGCTTTCTTT. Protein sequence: CASSNSGTEAFF.

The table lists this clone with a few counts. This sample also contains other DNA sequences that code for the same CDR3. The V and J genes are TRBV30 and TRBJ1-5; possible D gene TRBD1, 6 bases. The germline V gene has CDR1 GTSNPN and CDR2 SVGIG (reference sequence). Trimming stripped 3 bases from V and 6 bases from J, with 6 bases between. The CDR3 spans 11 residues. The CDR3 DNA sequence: TGTGCCTGGAGACAGGGTCAGCCCCAGCATTTT. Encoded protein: CAWRQGQPQHF.

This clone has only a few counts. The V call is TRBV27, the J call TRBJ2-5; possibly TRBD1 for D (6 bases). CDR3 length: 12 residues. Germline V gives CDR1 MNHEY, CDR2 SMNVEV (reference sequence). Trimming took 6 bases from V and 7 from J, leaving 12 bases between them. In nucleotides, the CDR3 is TGTGCCAGCAGAAAAATACAGGGGACCCAGTACTTC. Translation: CASRKIQGTQYF.

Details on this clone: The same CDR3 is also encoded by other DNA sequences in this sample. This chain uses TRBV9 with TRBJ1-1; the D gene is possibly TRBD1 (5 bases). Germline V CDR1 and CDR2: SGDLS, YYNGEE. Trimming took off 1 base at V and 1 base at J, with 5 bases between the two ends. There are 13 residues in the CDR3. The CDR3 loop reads CASSVTGNTEAFF. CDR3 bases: TGTGCCAGCAGCGTAACAGGGAACACTGAAGCTTTCTTT.

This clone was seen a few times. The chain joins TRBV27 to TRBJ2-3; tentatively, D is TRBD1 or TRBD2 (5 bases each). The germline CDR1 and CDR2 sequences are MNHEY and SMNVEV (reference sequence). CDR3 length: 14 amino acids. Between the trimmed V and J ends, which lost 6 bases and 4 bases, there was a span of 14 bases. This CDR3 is CASSRERGADTQYF. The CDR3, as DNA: TGTGCCAGCAGCCGCGAGAGGGGCGCAGATACGCAGTATTTT.

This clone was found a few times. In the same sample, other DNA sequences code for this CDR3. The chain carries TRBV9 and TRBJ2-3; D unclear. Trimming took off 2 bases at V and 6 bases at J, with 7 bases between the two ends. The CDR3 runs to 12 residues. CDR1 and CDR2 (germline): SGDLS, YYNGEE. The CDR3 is CASSVSTDTQYF. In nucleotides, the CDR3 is TGTGCCAGCAGCGTCAGTACCGATACGCAGTATTTT.

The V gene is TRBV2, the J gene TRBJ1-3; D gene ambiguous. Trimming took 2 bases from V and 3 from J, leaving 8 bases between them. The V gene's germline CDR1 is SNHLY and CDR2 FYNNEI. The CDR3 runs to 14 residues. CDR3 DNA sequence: TGTGCCAGCAGTGAACGCTCCGTTGGAAACACCATATATTTT. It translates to CASSERSVGNTIYF.

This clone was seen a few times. The CDR3 protein is CASSGTAINEKLFF. Written as DNA, the CDR3 is TGTGCCAGTAGCGGGACAGCGATTAATGAAAAACTGTTTTTT. V usage is TRBV19 and J usage is TRBJ1-4; 7 nucleotides agree with TRBD1. Germline V lookup: CDR1 LNHDA, CDR2 SQIVND (reference sequence). The CDR3 is made up of 14 amino acids. J gave up 4 bases and V 6 bases, and 5 bases lay outside the gene matches.

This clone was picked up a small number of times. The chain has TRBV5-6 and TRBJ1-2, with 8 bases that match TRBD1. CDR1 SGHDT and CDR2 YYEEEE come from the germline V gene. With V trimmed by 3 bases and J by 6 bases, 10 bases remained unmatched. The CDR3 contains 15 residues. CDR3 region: CASSSNAGGTDGYTF. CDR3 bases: TGTGCCAGCAGCTCAAACGCAGGGGGCACAGATGGCTACACCTTC.

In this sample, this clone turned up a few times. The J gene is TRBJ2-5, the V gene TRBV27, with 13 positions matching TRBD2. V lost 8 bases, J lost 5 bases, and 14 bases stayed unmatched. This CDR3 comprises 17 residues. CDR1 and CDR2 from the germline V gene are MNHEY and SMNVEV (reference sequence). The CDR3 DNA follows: TGTGCCAGCCACCCACGGACTAGCGGGGGACCCGGGGAGACCCAGTACTTC. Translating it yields CASHPRTSGGPGETQYF.

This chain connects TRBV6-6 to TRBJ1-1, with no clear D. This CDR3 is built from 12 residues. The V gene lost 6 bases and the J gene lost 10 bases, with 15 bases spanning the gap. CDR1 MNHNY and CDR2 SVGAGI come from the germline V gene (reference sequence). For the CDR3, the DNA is TGTGCCAGCAGACACTACGGGGTACCAGCTTTCTTT. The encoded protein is CASRHYGVPAFF.

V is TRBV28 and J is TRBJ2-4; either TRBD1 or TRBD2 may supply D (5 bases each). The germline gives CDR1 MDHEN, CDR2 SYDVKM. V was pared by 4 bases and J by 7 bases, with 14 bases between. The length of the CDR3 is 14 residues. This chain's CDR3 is CASSSTGGGNIQYF. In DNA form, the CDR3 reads TGTGCCAGCAGTTCCACAGGTGGAGGTAACATTCAGTACTTC.

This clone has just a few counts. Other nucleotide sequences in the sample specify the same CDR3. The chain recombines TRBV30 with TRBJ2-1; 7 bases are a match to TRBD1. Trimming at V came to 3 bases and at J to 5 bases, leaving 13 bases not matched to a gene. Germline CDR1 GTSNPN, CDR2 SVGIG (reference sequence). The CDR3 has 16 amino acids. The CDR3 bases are TGTGCCTGGAGGGGGCGTCCTGGACAGGTTGACAATGAGCAGTTCTTC. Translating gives CAWRGRPGQVDNEQFF.

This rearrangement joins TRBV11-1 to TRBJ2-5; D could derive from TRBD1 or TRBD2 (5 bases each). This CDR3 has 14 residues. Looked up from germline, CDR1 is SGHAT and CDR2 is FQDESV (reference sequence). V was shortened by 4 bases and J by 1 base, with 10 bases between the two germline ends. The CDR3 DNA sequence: TGTGCCAGCAGCTGGGACGGTCCCCAAGAGACCCAGTACTTC. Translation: CASSWDGPQETQYF. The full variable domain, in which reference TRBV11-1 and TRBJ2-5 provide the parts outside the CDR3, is EAEVAQSPRYKITEKSQAVAFWCDPISGHATLYWYRQILGQGPELLVQFQDESVVDDSQLPKDRFSAERLKGVDSTLKIQPAELGDSAMYLCASSWDGPQETQYFGPGTRLLVL.

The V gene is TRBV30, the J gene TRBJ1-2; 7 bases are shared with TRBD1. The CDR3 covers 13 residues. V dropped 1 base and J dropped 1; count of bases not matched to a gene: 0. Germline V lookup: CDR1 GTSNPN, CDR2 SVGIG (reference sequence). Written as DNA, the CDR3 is TGTGCCTGGAGTGGGGACAGTAACTATGGCTACACCTTC. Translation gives CAWSGDSNYGYTF.

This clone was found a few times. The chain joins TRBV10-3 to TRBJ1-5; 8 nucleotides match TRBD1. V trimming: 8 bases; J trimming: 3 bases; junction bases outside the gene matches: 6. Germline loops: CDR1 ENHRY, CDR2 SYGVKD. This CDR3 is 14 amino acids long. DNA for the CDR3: TGTGCCATCTCGAGACAGGGGAACAATCAGCCCCAGCATTTT. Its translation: CAISRQGNNQPQHF.

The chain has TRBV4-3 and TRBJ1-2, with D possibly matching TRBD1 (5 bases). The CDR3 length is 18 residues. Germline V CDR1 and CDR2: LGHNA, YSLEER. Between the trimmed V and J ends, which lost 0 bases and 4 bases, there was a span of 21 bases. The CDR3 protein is CASSQDLSGQRLLYGYTF. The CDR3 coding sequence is TGCGCCAGCAGCCAAGATCTTTCAGGACAACGGCTTCTCTATGGCTACACCTTC.

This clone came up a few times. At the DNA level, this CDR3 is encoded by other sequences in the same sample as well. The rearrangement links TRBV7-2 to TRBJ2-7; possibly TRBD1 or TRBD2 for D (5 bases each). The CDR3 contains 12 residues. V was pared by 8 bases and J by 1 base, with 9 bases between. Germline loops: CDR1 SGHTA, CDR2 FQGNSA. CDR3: CASGDGSYEQYF. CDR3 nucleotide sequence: TGTGCCAGCGGGGACGGGTCCTACGAGCAGTACTTC.

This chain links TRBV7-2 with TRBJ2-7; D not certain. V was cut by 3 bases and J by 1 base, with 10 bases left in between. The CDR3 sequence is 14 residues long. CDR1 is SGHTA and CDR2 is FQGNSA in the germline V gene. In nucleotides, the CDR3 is TGTGCCAGCAGCTTTTCCTTAGTTTCCTACGAGCAGTACTTC. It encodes CASSFSLVSYEQYF.

CDR3 coding DNA: TGTGCCAGTCGACTCTACTCCACAGATACGCAGTATTTT. Protein: CASRLYSTDTQYF. The rearrangement joins TRBV6-5 to TRBJ2-3; D call uncertain. The CDR3 sequence is 13 residues long. The germline V and J ends were trimmed by 9 bases and 2 bases, with 12 bases remaining between them. Germline CDR1 MNHEY, CDR2 SVGAGI.

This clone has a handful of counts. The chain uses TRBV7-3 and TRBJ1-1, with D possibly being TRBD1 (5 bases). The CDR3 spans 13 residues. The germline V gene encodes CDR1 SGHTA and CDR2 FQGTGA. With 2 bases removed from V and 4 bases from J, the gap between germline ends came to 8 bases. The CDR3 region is CASSLSQGTEAFF. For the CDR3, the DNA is TGTGCCAGCAGCTTATCGCAGGGCACTGAAGCTTTCTTT.

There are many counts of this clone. The CDR3 DNA sequence: TGTGCCAGCAGCCAGGACAGGGGGGCCTACGAGCAGTACTTC. Protein product: CASSQDRGAYEQYF. The V gene is TRBV7-8, the J gene TRBJ2-7, with 10 positions matching TRBD1. CDR1 and CDR2 (germline): SGHVS, FQNEAQ. CDR3 length: 14 residues. J lost 2 bases, V lost 5 bases, and 3 bases had no gene match.

CDR3 region: CASSEWRGQGMETQYF. CDR3 sequence (DNA): TGCGCCAGCAGTGAGTGGAGGGGACAGGGAATGGAGACCCAGTACTTC. The J gene is TRBJ2-5, the V gene TRBV10-1; TRBD1 matches 9 bases. Trimming removed 1 base from V and 5 bases from J; junction bases left unmatched: 8. The CDR3 runs to 16 residues. Germline CDR1 and CDR2: WNHNN and SYGVQD (reference sequence).

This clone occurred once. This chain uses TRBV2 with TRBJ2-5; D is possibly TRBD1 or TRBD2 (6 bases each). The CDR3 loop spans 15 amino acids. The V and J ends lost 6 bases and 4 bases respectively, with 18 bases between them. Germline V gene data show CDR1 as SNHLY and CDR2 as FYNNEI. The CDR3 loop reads CASRLGEGGGETQYF. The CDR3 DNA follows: TGTGCCAGCAGATTAGGTGAAGGAGGGGGAGAGACCCAGTACTTC.

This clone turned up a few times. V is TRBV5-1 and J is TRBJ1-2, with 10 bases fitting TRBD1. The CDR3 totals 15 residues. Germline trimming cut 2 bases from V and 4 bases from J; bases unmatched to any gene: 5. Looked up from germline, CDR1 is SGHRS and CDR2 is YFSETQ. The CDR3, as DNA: TGCGCCAGCAGCTTAGGACAGGGGGTCGGCTATGGCTACACCTTC. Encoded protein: CASSLGQGVGYGYTF.

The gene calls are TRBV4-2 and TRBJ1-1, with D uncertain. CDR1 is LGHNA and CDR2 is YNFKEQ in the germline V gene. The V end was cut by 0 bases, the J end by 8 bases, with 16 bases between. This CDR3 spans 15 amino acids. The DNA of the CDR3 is TGTGCCAGCAGCCAAGATTTAACGGACCGCCTAGAAGCTTTCTTT. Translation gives CASSQDLTDRLEAFF.

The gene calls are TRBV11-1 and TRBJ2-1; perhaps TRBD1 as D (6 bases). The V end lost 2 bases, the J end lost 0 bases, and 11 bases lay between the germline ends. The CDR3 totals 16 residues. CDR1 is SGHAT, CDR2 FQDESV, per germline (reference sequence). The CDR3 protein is CASSLRGTFSYNEQFF. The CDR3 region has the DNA TGTGCCAGCAGCTTACGAGGGACATTCTCCTACAATGAGCAGTTCTTC. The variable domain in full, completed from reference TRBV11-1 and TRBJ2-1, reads EAEVAQSPRYKITEKSQAVAFWCDPISGHATLYWYRQILGQGPELLVQFQDESVVDDSQLPKDRFSAERLKGVDSTLKIQPAELGDSAMYLCASSLRGTFSYNEQFFGPGTRLTVL.

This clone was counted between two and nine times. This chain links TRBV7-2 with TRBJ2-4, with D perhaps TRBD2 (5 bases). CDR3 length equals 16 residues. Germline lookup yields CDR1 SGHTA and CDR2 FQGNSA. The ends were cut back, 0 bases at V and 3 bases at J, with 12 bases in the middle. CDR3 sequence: CASSLAFGMGKNIQYF. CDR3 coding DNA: TGTGCCAGCAGCTTAGCGTTCGGGATGGGCAAAAACATTCAGTACTTC.

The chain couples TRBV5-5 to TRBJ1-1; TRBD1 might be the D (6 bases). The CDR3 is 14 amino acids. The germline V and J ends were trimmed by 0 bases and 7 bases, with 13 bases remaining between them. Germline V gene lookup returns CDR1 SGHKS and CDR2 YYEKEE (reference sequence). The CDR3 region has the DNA TGTGCCAGCAGCTTGGCAGGGGACACCTATGAAGCTTTCTTT. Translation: CASSLAGDTYEAFF.

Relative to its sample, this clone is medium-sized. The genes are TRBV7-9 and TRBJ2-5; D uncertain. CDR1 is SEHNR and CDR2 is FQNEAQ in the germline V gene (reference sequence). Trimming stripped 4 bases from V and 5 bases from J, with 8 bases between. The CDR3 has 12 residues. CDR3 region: CASSWHEETQYF. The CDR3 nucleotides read TGTGCCAGCAGCTGGCACGAGGAGACCCAGTACTTC.

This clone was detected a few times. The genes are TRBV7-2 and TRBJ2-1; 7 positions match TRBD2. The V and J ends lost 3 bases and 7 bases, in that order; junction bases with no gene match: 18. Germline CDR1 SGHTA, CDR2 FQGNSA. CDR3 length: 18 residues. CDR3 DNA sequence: TGTGCCAGCAGCTTCTCCCGTAGCCTAGCGGTTAAGGAGAATGAGCAGTTCTTC. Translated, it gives CASSFSRSLAVKENEQFF. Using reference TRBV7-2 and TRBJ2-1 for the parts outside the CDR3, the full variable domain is GAGVSQSPSNKVTEKGKDVELRCDPISGHTALYWYRQSLGQGLEFLIYFQGNSAPDKSGLPSDRFSAERTGGSVSTLTIQRTQQEDSAVYLCASSFSRSLAVKENEQFFGPGTRLTVL.